A single sample gave rise to the 8 T cell receptor beta chains below, sequenced in a study of Graves' ophthalmopathy and Graves' hyperthyroidism. TCR beta CDR3 regions were amplified from RNA transcripts. RT-PCR in the first round used HTBI primers; a second-round multiplex PCR followed. TCRdb reprocessed the multiplex PCR reads with MiXCR, giving one entry per CDR3 protein. The sample holds about 550,000 distinct CDR3 sequences, less than 45% seen once. Sequencing was carried out using peripheral blood or thyroid tissue (not recorded which). The receptors derive from an adult man with Graves' hyperthyroidism.

The CDR3 spells CATSDLGTELDTQYF. CDR3 nucleotide sequence: TGTGCCACCAGTGATTTGGGGACTGAACTGGATACGCAGTATTTT. The chain links TRBV24-1 to TRBJ2-3, with D maybe TRBD2 (6 bases). CDR3 length equals 15 residues. Trimming removed 0 bases from V and 6 bases from J, with 12 bases in between. Per the germline V gene, CDR1 is KGHDR and CDR2 is SFDVKD.

The V call is TRBV15, the J call TRBJ1-4; D possibly corresponds to TRBD1 (5 bases). V was pared by 0 bases and J by 7 bases, with 9 bases between. The CDR3 spans 14 residues. Per germline, CDR1 LNHNV and CDR2 YYDKDF (reference sequence). CDR3 residues: CATSRDRAGEKLFF. Written as DNA, the CDR3 is TGTGCCACCAGCAGAGACAGGGCGGGTGAAAAACTGTTTTTT.

The V call is TRBV4-2, the J call TRBJ1-4; D is possibly TRBD1 (5 bases). The CDR3 loop spans 14 amino acids. V lost 1 base, J lost 5 bases, and 8 bases lay in between. Germline loops: CDR1 LGHNA, CDR2 YNFKEQ. The CDR3 loop reads CASSQVGQNEKLFF. The CDR3 nucleotides are TGTGCCAGCAGCCAAGTGGGGCAGAATGAAAAACTGTTTTTT.

This clonotype has a count of ten or more. The V call is TRBV29-1, the J call TRBJ2-2; 7 nucleotides align to TRBD1. With V trimmed by 0 bases and J by 4 bases, 8 bases remained unmatched. CDR1 is SQVTM, CDR2 ANQGSEA, per germline. The CDR3 spans 16 residues. CDR3 bases: TGCAGCGTTGAAGATCGACAGGGACGTGGCACCGGGGAGCTGTTTTTT. Its translation is CSVEDRQGRGTGELFF.

V is TRBV5-1 and J is TRBJ1-4; D might be TRBD1 (6 bases). This CDR3 has 18 amino acids. From germline, CDR1 is SGHRS and CDR2 YFSETQ. Trimming left V 1 base short and J 3 bases short, with 19 bases between. The CDR3 reads CASSLTGNSRAANEKLFF. The DNA of the CDR3 is TGCGCCAGCAGCTTGACAGGGAACAGCCGGGCGGCTAATGAAAAACTGTTTTTT.

The rearrangement links TRBV20-1 to TRBJ2-6; D tentatively fits TRBD1 or TRBD2 (5 bases each). V dropped 3 bases and J dropped 1 base, with 22 bases sitting between them. CDR3 length: 19 residues. Germline V gene data show CDR1 as DFQATT and CDR2 as SNEGSKA (reference sequence). The CDR3 region has the DNA TGCAGTGCTAGTGTCGCTTGGGACCGGTCCGGGTCTGGGGCCAACGTCCTGACTTTC. This gives the protein CSASVAWDRSGSGANVLTF.

This clonotype was observed many times. In DNA form, the CDR3 reads TGCAGCGCAATTCTTTCGGACAGGGGTAACTATGGCTACACCTTC. Protein product: CSAILSDRGNYGYTF. The rearrangement links TRBV29-1 to TRBJ1-2; 9 positions match TRBD1. V lost 7 bases and J lost 1; bases outside the gene matches: 10. The CDR3 sequence is 15 residues long. CDR1 SQVTM and CDR2 ANQGSEA come from the germline V gene.

The chain uses TRBV20-1 and TRBJ2-1, with TRBD2 matching 9 bases. The V segment lost 0 bases and the J segment 1 base; nucleotides outside the gene matches: 7. CDR1 and CDR2 from the germline V gene are DFQATT and SNEGSKA (reference sequence). CDR3 size: 17 residues. The CDR3 coding sequence is TGCAGTGCTAGAGATCAGATGGCGGGAGGGTCCTACAATGAGCAGTTCTTC. Protein sequence: CSARDQMAGGSYNEQFF.